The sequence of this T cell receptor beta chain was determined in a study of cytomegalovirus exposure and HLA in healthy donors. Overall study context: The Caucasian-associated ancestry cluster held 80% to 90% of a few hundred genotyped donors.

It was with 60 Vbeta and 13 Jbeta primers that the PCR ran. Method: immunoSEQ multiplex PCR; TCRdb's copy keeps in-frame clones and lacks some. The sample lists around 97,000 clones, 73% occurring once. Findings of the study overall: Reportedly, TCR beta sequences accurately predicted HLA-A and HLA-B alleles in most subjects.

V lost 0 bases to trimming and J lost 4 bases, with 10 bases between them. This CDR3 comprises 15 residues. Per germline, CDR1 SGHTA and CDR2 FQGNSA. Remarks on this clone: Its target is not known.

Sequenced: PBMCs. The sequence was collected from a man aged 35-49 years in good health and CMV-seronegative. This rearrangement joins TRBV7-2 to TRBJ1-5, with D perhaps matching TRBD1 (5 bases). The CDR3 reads CASSLAGALNQPQHF. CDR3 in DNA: TGTGCCAGCAGCTTAGCAGGGGCCTTGAATCAGCCCCAGCATTTT.